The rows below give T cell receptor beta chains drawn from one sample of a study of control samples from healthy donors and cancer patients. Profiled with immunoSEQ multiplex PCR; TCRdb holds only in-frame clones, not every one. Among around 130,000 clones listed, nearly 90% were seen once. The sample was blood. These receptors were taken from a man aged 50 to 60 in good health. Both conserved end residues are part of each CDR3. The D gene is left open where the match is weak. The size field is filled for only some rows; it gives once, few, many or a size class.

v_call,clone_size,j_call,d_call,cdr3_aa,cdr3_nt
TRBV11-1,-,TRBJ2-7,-,CASSLVAVRGYEQYF,TGTGCCAGCAGCTTAGTCGCCGTACGGGGTTACGAGCAGTACTTC
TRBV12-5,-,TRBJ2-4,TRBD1,CASGSADRVAKNIQYF,TGTGCTAGTGGTTCAGCAGACAGGGTTGCCAAAAACATTCAGTACTTC
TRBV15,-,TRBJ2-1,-,CATSRDLVGEQFF,TGTGCCACCAGCAGAGATCTTGTTGGTGAGCAGTTCTTC
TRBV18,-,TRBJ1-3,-,CASSPGQTSSGNTIYF,TGTGCCAGCTCACCAGGACAGACGAGCTCTGGAAACACCATATATTTT
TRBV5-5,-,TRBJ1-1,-,CASSLQPLNTEAFF,TGTGCCAGCAGCTTGCAGCCGCTGAACACTGAAGCTTTCTTT
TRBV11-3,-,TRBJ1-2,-,CASSESGTLGIYTF,TGTGCCAGCAGCGAAAGCGGGACCCTTGGCATCTACACCTTC
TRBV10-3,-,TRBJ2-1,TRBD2,CAISEARRLAGDEQFF,TGTGCCATCAGTGAGGCTCGAAGACTAGCGGGGGACGAGCAGTTCTTC
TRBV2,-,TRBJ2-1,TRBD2,CASSRLAGGINEQFF,TGTGCCAGCAGCAGACTAGCGGGGGGGATCAATGAGCAGTTCTTC
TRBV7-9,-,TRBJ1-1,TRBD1,CASSWTGTMNTEAFF,TGTGCCAGCAGCTGGACAGGGACCATGAACACTGAAGCTTTCTTT
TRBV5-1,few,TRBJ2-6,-,CASRGVSGANVLTF,TGCGCCAGCAGGGGGGTCTCTGGGGCCAACGTCCTGACTTTC
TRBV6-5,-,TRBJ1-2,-,CASSYSRENYGYTF,TGTGCCAGCAGTTACTCGAGGGAGAACTATGGCTACACCTTC
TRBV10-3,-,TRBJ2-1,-,CAISEDRAYNEQFF,TGTGCCATCAGTGAGGACAGAGCTTACAATGAGCAGTTCTTC
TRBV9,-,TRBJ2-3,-,CASSVNGQSSTDTQYF,TGTGCCAGCAGCGTAAACGGACAGTCTAGCACAGATACGCAGTATTTT
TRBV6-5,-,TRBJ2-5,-,CASSYSVGNQETQYF,TGTGCCAGCAGTTACTCGGTCGGGAACCAAGAGACCCAGTACTTC
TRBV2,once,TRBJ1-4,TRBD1,CASSEAPGQLNEKLFF,TGTGCCAGCAGTGAAGCCCCGGGACAGCTGAATGAAAAACTGTTTTTT
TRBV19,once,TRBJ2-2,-,CASSSLFPGELFF,TGTGCCAGTAGTTCCTTATTCCCCGGGGAGCTGTTTTTT
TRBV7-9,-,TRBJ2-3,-,CASSFGQPRMDTQYF,TGTGCCAGCAGCTTCGGGCAGCCCAGGATGGATACGCAGTATTTT
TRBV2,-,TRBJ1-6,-,CASREGSSYNSPLHF,TGTGCCAGCAGGGAAGGGAGCTCCTATAATTCACCCCTCCACTTT
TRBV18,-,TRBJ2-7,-,CASSPGTEYEQYF,TGTGCCAGCTCACCAGGGACGGAGTACGAGCAGTACTTC
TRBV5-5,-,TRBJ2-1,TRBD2,CASSPSGTSGGVGSYNEQFF,TGTGCCAGCAGCCCCTCCGGGACTAGCGGGGGGGTAGGCTCCTACAATGAGCAGTTCTTC
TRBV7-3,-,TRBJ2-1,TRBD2,CASSQSGLAHNEQFF,TGTGCCAGCAGCCAATCGGGACTAGCTCACAATGAGCAGTTCTTC
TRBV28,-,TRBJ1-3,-,CASSPGVSGNTIYF,TGTGCCAGCTCCCCGGGGGTCTCTGGAAACACCATATATTTT
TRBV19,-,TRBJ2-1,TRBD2,CASRIGGGARNEQFF,TGTGCCAGTAGAATTGGCGGGGGGGCCAGAAATGAGCAGTTCTTC
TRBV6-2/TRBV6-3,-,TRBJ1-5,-,CASSQGPGSQPQHF,TGTGCCAGCAGTCAGGGACCGGGGAGTCAGCCCCAGCATTTT
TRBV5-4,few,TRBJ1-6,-,CASSLDEGSSPLHF,TGTGCCAGCAGCTTGGACGAGGGGAGCTCACCCCTCCACTTT
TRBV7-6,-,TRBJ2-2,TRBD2,CASSRPSGGASGELFF,TGTGCCAGCAGCCGACCTAGCGGGGGGGCGTCCGGGGAGCTGTTTTTT
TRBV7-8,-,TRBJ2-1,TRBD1,CASSQRQGWDEQFF,TGTGCCAGCAGCCAGCGACAGGGGTGGGATGAGCAGTTCTTC
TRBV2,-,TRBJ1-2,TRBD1,CASSETGTGFSYGYTF,TGTGCCAGCAGTGAAACCGGGACAGGATTTAGCTATGGCTACACCTTC
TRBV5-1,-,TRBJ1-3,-,CASSPGTFLSSGNTIYF,TGCGCCAGCAGCCCCGGGACTTTTCTTTCGTCTGGAAACACCATATATTTT
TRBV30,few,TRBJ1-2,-,CAWTRRATYGYTF,TGTGCCTGGACAAGAAGGGCCACGTATGGCTACACCTTC
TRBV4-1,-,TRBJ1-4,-,CASSPSDVGGHEKLFF,TGCGCCAGCAGCCCGTCGGATGTGGGTGGGCATGAAAAACTGTTTTTT
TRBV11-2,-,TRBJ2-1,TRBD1,CASSLDRGHYEQFF,TGTGCCAGCAGCTTAGACAGGGGGCACTATGAGCAGTTCTTC
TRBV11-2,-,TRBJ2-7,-,CASSLVTGMGEQYF,TGTGCCAGCAGCTTAGTCACAGGGATGGGAGAGCAGTACTTC